The T cell receptor (beta chain) described here comes from a study of shared clonotypes between healthy human individuals. TCRdb's table, derived via immunoSEQ multiplex PCR, lists solely in-frame clones and lacks some. The sample has 600,000 to 750,000 clones, 90% seen once. A remark on this clone: Its target is not known.

Study-wide points: Shared across a few donors were roughly 4.7% of the naive CD4 clonotypes.

This sequence originates from a man in his late teens or twenties in good health. Some clones in this sample may be carry-over from other donors' samples. The sequenced material came from memory CD8+ T cells from PBMCs. The subset denotes: CD45RO+ cells pooled with CCR7-negative TemRA cells.

CDR3 protein: CASRETRGPIGQYF. CDR3 nucleotides: TGTGCCAGCAGGGAAACTAGGGGTCCCATCGGCCAGTACTTC. The J gene is TRBJ2-5, the V gene TRBV7-9, with D perhaps matching TRBD1 or TRBD2 (5 bases each). Deletions cut 6 bases from V and 10 bases from J, with 21 bases between. The germline CDR1 and CDR2 sequences are SEHNR and FQNEAQ (reference sequence). The CDR3 sequence is 14 residues long.